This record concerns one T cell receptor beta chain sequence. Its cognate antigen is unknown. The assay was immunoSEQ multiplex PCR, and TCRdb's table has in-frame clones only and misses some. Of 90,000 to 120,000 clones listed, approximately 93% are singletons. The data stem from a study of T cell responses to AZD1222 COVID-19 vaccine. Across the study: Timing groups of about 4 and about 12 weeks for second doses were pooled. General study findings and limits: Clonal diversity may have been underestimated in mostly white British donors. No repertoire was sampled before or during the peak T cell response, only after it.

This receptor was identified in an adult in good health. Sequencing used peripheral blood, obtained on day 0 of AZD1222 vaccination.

The CDR3, as DNA: TGTGCCAGCAGTCTTCGCTCGGATGATTACGAGCAGTACTTC. Protein sequence: CASSLRSDDYEQYF. V gene TRBV27 combines with J gene TRBJ2-7; no firm D call. Trimming shortened V by 5 bases and J by 4 bases, and 15 bases separated the two germline ends. The CDR3 runs 14 residues. Germline V gene sequence: CDR1 MNHEY, CDR2 SMNVEV (reference sequence).